This TCR beta chain came from a study of CD4 T cells in relation to SARS-CoV-2 and coronaviruses. Study details: TCR beta CDR3s were sequenced after approximately nine-day antigen culture of PBMCs. Study findings and constraints: Approximately 65% of donors had memory CD4+ clonotypes crossrecognizing SARS-CoV-2 and common cold coronavirus spike.

This CDR3 spans 11 amino acids. The germline V and J ends were trimmed by 6 bases and 14 bases, with 11 bases remaining between them. Germline V gene data show CDR1 as ENHRY and CDR2 as SYGVKD. This clone appeared a few times. Its antigen is as yet unknown. Profiled with immunoSEQ multiplex PCR; TCRdb holds only in-frame clones, not every one. The sample shows roughly 18,000 clones, roughly 82% of them seen only once. Unexposed donor CD4+ T cells date from about 2011-2018, before the COVID-19 pandemic. After about 11 days of culture, CD4+ T cells were isolated. The chain has TRBV10-3 and TRBJ1-6, with D uncertain. The clonotype comes from a human donor in good health. Sequenced: CD4+ T cells from PBMCs, cultured in vitro. The CDR3 protein is CAIRLASALHF. The DNA of the CDR3 is TGTGCCATCAGGCTGGCCTCGGCCCTCCACTTT.